Reported below is one T cell receptor beta chain. Its antigen remains unidentified. No much larger clonotype is one base removed from it; base qualities were not supplied. The data stem from a study of control samples from healthy donors and cancer patients (TCRdb year 2020). Here V drops 1 base and J drops 7 bases, and the junction holds 7 bases not matched to any gene. CDR1 SGHKS and CDR2 YYEKEE were looked up in the germline V gene (reference sequence). Including the terminal cysteine and phenylalanine, the CDR3 comprises 14 residues. The CDR3 DNA has 42 bases and is translated from base 1. The library was prepared using the immunoSEQ multiplex PCR assay. TCRdb mirrors the immuneACCESS table, restricted to in-frame sequences. Some clones are absent from its copies; in checked studies, under half trace to an unresolved V gene, and the reason for the others is unknown. This sample holds approximately 160,000 clones; about 94% were observed only once. About 4% of the sample lies in the top ten.

Recombination linked TRBV5-5 to TRBJ1-1; TRBD1 matches 7 bases in the middle. The TCR comes from an older woman in good health. Sequencing was performed on blood. The CDR3 reads CASSLMDRRNEAFF. Here is the DNA: TGTGCCAGCAGCTTGATGGACAGGAGAAATGAAGCTTTCTTT.